This T cell receptor beta chain emerged from a study of CXCR3-negative and CXCR3-positive naive CD8 T cells. By phenotype, naive CD8+ T cells were CD45RO-CCR7+CD27+CD95-. With respect to this clonotype: Its antigen remains unknown.

Study-level findings and limits: Naive cells with CXCR3 showed TRB CDR3s that were more hydrophobic than those in CXCR3-negative naive cells.

UMI-tagged TRB cDNA libraries were built via 5' RACE. TCRdb derives one entry per CDR3 protein from the 5' RACE reads, leaving out DNA. This repertoire comprises 92,000 or so distinct CDR3 sequences; its ten largest clones make up less than 1.1%. The CDR3 is 15 residues long. Germline CDR1 and CDR2: SQVTM and ANQGSEA. V usage is TRBV29-1 and J usage is TRBJ2-6. The receptor's source is a human donor in good health. Some clones in this sample may be carry-over from other donors' samples. Input material: naive CXCR3- CD8+ T cells from blood. This sample's subset: CD45RO-CCR7+CD27+CD95- naive CD8+ T cells lacking CXCR3 (TNR3-). The CDR3 region is CSVPTGISGANVLTF.